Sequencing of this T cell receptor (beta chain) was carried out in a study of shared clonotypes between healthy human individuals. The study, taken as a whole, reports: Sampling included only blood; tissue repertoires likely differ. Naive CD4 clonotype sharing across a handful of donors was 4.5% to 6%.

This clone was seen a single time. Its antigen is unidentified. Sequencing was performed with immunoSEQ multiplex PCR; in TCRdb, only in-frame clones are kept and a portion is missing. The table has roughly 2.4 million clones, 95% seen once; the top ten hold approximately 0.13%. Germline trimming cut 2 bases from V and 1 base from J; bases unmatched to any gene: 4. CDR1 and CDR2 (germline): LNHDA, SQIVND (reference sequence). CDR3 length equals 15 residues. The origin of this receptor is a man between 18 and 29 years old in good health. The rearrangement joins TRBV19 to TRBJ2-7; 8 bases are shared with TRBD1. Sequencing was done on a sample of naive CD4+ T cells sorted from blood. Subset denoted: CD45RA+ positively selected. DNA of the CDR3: TGTGCCAGTAGTATAAGTCAGGGGGCATCCTACGAGCAGTACTTC. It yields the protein CASSISQGASYEQYF.